Following are 27 T cell receptor beta chains from one sample sequenced in a study of blood T cell repertoires in COVID-19. The assay was immunoSEQ multiplex PCR, and TCRdb's table has in-frame clones only and misses some. The table includes about 58,000 clones, roughly 89% detected once. Sequenced material: peripheral blood. Receptors were obtained from a man in his 60s with active COVID-19.

The chain combines TRBV9 with TRBJ2-7; 7 bases line up with TRBD1. Germline CDR1 SGDLS, CDR2 YYNGEE. This CDR3 comprises 14 residues. After removal of 4 bases from V and 2 bases from J, the junction contained 6 bases not matched to a gene. The CDR3 sequence is CASSTTGSPYEQYF. The CDR3 DNA sequence: TGTGCCAGCAGCACGACAGGGTCGCCCTACGAGCAGTACTTC.

The V call is TRBV27, the J call TRBJ2-7; 11 bases match TRBD2. V lost 5 bases, J lost 2 bases, and 5 bases stayed unmatched. Germline assignment: CDR1 MNHEY and CDR2 SMNVEV (reference sequence). This CDR3 comprises 15 residues. The CDR3 DNA follows: TGTGCCAGCAGTGAGGGACTAGCGGACCCCTACGAGCAGTACTTC. Its translation is CASSEGLADPYEQYF.

The chain carries TRBV3-1 (or the pseudogene TRBV3-2) and TRBJ2-4; unclear D gene. V gave up 5 bases and J gave up 1 base, with 15 bases separating them. Germline V gives CDR1 LGHDT, CDR2 YNNKEL (reference sequence). This CDR3 has 16 residues. The CDR3 sequence is CASSYRRQEAKNIQYF. The CDR3 region has the DNA TGTGCCAGCAGCTACCGTCGCCAAGAGGCCAAAAACATTCAGTACTTC.

The V call is TRBV19, the J call TRBJ2-1, with 9 bases that match TRBD1. V shed 7 bases, J shed 4 bases, and the junction held 11 bases outside the gene matches. Per germline, CDR1 LNHDA and CDR2 SQIVND (reference sequence). CDR3 size: 16 residues. The CDR3 loop is CASTSPGTGTYNEQFF. DNA of the CDR3: TGTGCCAGTACCTCACCCGGGACAGGGACTTACAATGAGCAGTTCTTC.

This clone came up once. The V gene is TRBV3-1 (or the pseudogene TRBV3-2), the J gene TRBJ2-5, with 7 bases lining up with TRBD2. The length of the CDR3 is 16 residues. V lost 2 bases, J lost 5 bases, and 11 bases stayed unmatched. Germline V gives CDR1 LGHDT, CDR2 YNNKEL (reference sequence). CDR3 DNA: TGTGCCAGCAGCCAACGACTAGCCCCTGGGGGGGAGACCCAGTACTTC. It yields the protein CASSQRLAPGGETQYF.

This chain joins TRBV6-2 or TRBV6-3 and TRBJ1-1; weak D call: TRBD1 (6 bases). The germline V gene encodes CDR1 MNHEY and CDR2 SVGEGT. V was pared by 6 bases and J by 5 bases, with 13 bases between. The CDR3 runs to 13 residues. CDR3 sequence: CASSFTTGTEAFF. The DNA for the CDR3 is TGTGCCAGCAGCTTCACTACAGGGACTGAAGCTTTCTTT.

This chain joins TRBV7-3 and TRBJ2-2, with a weak D call TRBD1 (5 bases). From germline, CDR1 is SGHTA and CDR2 FQGTGA. This CDR3 region has 15 residues. V was clipped by 6 bases and J by 0 bases, with 11 bases between them. CDR3 region: CASSPGITNTGELFF. CDR3 bases: TGTGCCAGCAGTCCAGGGATAACGAACACCGGGGAGCTGTTTTTT.

This clone was seen once. The rearrangement joins TRBV27 to TRBJ1-1; D may be TRBD1 (6 bases). The CDR3 covers 14 residues. CDR1 MNHEY and CDR2 SMNVEV come from the germline V gene (reference sequence). V was trimmed by 7 bases and J by 3 bases, leaving 15 bases between them. As DNA, the CDR3 is TGTGCCAGCACCCGGGGGCGGGAGGACACTGAAGCTTTCTTT. It is translated as CASTRGREDTEAFF.

The chain uses TRBV7-9 and TRBJ1-2, with TRBD1 identical over 7 bases. The CDR3 has 18 residues. In germline, CDR1 is SEHNR, CDR2 FQNEAQ (reference sequence). The V gene end was trimmed by 6 bases and the J gene end by 0 bases; junction bases not matched to a gene: 16. The CDR3: CASSFIRPGGLPNYGYTF. In DNA form, the CDR3 reads TGTGCCAGCAGTTTTATCCGGCCAGGGGGTCTTCCTAACTATGGCTACACCTTC.

J is TRBJ2-1 and V is TRBV28; TRBD2 aligns across 13 bases. J was trimmed by 8 bases and V by 4 bases; bases with no gene match: 5. The CDR3 contains 15 residues. Per the germline V gene, CDR1 is MDHEN and CDR2 is SYDVKM. CDR3 bases: TGTGCCAGCAGTTGGGGGACTAGCGGGAAGGATGAGCAGTTCTTC. This gives the protein CASSWGTSGKDEQFF.

This chain links TRBV5-1 with TRBJ2-1; 7 bases fit TRBD2. CDR1 SGHRS and CDR2 YFSETQ come from the germline V gene. This CDR3 is built from 16 residues. V trimming: 0 bases; J trimming: 4 bases; junction bases outside the gene matches: 7. The CDR3 DNA reads as TGCGCCAGCAGCTTGGGCGGGAGCGGGTCTTACAATGAGCAGTTCTTC. Translated, it gives CASSLGGSGSYNEQFF. Based on the CDR3 plus reference TRBV5-1 and TRBJ2-1, the full variable domain is KAGVTQTPRYLIKTRGQQVTLSCSPISGHRSVSWYQQTPGQGLQFLFEYFSETQRNKGNFPGRFSGRQFSNSRSEMNVSTLELGDSALYLCASSLGGSGSYNEQFFGPGTRLTVL.

V usage is TRBV27 and J usage is TRBJ2-4, with 7 bases aligning to TRBD1. J lost 2 bases, V lost 7 bases, and 8 bases had no gene match. Germline loops: CDR1 MNHEY, CDR2 SMNVEV (reference sequence). The CDR3 length is 15 residues. The DNA of the CDR3 is TGTGCCAGCACCATTTCGGGACAGTCCAAAAACATTCAGTACTTC. It translates to CASTISGQSKNIQYF.

The chain is built from TRBV6-5 and TRBJ2-1; 9 bases line up with TRBD1. The J segment lost 3 bases and the V segment lost 2 bases, leaving 5 bases of the junction unmatched. This CDR3 comprises 16 residues. Germline loops: CDR1 MNHEY, CDR2 SVGAGI. The CDR3, as DNA: TGTGCCAGCAGTTACACGGACAGGGGTAACTACAATGAGCAGTTCTTC. Translated, it gives CASSYTDRGNYNEQFF.

This chain links TRBV20-1 with TRBJ2-5; tentative D call: TRBD2 (6 bases). V was shortened by 3 bases and J by 0 bases, with 14 bases between the two germline ends. This CDR3 has 15 amino acids. CDR1 and CDR2 from the germline V gene are DFQATT and SNEGSKA (reference sequence). For the CDR3, the DNA is TGCAGTGCTAGTATTGAGCGGGCCTACCAAGAGACCCAGTACTTC. It is translated as CSASIERAYQETQYF.

The rearrangement joins TRBV2 to TRBJ2-3, with D uncertain. The germline V gene encodes CDR1 SNHLY and CDR2 FYNNEI. The length of the CDR3 is 15 residues. The germline V and J ends were trimmed by 4 bases and 3 bases, with 14 bases remaining between them. The CDR3, as DNA: TGTGCCAGCAGTGTAGAGGCCTCCCTTACAGATACGCAGTATTTT. As protein: CASSVEASLTDTQYF.

The CDR3 DNA sequence: TGTGCCAGCAGTTTGTCCGGGGTTGGCAATGAGCAGTTCTTC. Translated: CASSLSGVGNEQFF. V usage is TRBV28 and J usage is TRBJ2-1; D is possibly TRBD2 (5 bases). Germline CDR1 reads MDHEN; CDR2 reads SYDVKM. There are 14 residues in the CDR3. V gave up 3 bases and J gave up 6 bases, with 12 bases separating them.

The rearrangement joins TRBV28 to TRBJ1-6; 9 nucleotides agree with TRBD1. Germline CDR1 MDHEN, CDR2 SYDVKM. V was clipped by 4 bases and J by 3 bases; unmatched bases: 4. This CDR3 is built from 16 residues. This CDR3 is CASSSGQGSYNSPLHF. The CDR3, as DNA: TGTGCCAGCAGTTCGGGACAGGGAAGCTATAATTCACCCCTCCACTTT.

This rearrangement joins TRBV30 to TRBJ1-1; 8 bases map to TRBD1. Germline assignment: CDR1 GTSNPN and CDR2 SVGIG (reference sequence). J was trimmed by 3 bases and V by 1 base; bases with no gene match: 4. The CDR3 is made up of 14 amino acids. CDR3 region: CAWSAQGAYTEAFF. The DNA for the CDR3 is TGTGCCTGGAGTGCTCAGGGGGCCTACACTGAAGCTTTCTTT.

J is TRBJ2-3 and V is TRBV3-1 (or the pseudogene TRBV3-2); 14 nucleotides agree with TRBD2. V lost 3 bases and J lost 2; bases outside the gene matches: 10. The CDR3 has 19 residues. CDR1 LGHDT and CDR2 YNNKEL come from the germline V gene (reference sequence). CDR3 in amino acids: CASSHGLAGGRHDTDTQYF. In DNA form, the CDR3 reads TGTGCCAGCAGCCACGGACTAGCGGGGGGCCGACATGACACAGATACGCAGTATTTT.

Here the CDR3 reads CASQIPPQTFF. CDR3 in DNA: TGCGCCAGTCAAATTCCGCCCCAGACTTTCTTT. The rearrangement links TRBV10-1 to TRBJ1-1; D gene uncertain. The germline V and J ends were trimmed by 9 bases and 12 bases, with 17 bases remaining between them. This CDR3 region has 11 residues. Germline V CDR1 and CDR2: WNHNN, SYGVQD (reference sequence).

This rearrangement joins TRBV7-2 to TRBJ1-1; D is uncertain. This CDR3 region has 14 residues. V lost 2 bases to trimming and J lost 6 bases, with 13 bases between them. Germline CDR1 and CDR2: SGHTA and FQGNSA. CDR3 in amino acids: CASSLYGQRAEAFF. The CDR3 nucleotides read TGTGCCAGCAGCTTATACGGCCAGAGGGCTGAAGCTTTCTTT.

The sample holds one count of this clone. The rearrangement uses TRBV5-6 and TRBJ1-5; no firm D call. V gave up 3 bases and J gave up 0 bases, with 10 bases separating them. From germline, CDR1 is SGHDT and CDR2 YYEEEE. This CDR3 is 15 amino acids long. CDR3 DNA: TGTGCCAGCAGCTCCGGACTTTATAGCAATCAGCCCCAGCATTTT. Amino acid sequence: CASSSGLYSNQPQHF.

The CDR3 DNA follows: TGTGCCAGCAGCTTGGCTTCTGGAAACACCATATATTTT. Translation gives CASSLASGNTIYF. This chain joins TRBV5-4 and TRBJ1-3, with D unclear. From germline, CDR1 is SGHNT and CDR2 YYREEE (reference sequence). There are 13 residues in the CDR3. Trimming left V 0 bases short and J 1 base short, with 2 bases between.

The chain uses TRBV6-5 and TRBJ2-4, with 8 bases that match TRBD1. Trimming removed 6 bases from V and 5 bases from J; junction bases left unmatched: 9. The germline V gene encodes CDR1 MNHEY and CDR2 SVGAGI. This CDR3 contains 15 residues. CDR3 coding DNA: TGTGCCAGCAGCCTCCCTGGCAGGGGGCAAAACATTCAGTACTTC. This codes for CASSLPGRGQNIQYF.

The sample holds a few counts of this clone. CDR3 sequence reads: CASSDSQEVKTQYF. CDR3 bases: TGCGCCAGCAGTGACTCCCAGGAGGTGAAGACCCAGTACTTC. This chain connects TRBV10-1 to TRBJ2-5; TRBD2 is a possible D gene (5 bases). From germline, CDR1 is WNHNN and CDR2 SYGVQD (reference sequence). The CDR3 runs 14 residues. V lost 3 bases to trimming and J lost 6 bases, with 14 bases between them.

This chain joins TRBV5-1 and TRBJ2-3; 8 nucleotides match TRBD2. The germline CDR1 and CDR2 sequences are SGHRS and YFSETQ. This CDR3 has 15 residues. The V segment lost 0 bases and the J segment 0 bases; nucleotides outside the gene matches: 0. CDR3 sequence reads: CASSLVAGSTDTQYF. DNA for the CDR3: TGCGCCAGCAGCTTGGTAGCGGGGAGCACAGATACGCAGTATTTT.

CDR3 residues: CASSHPTVDRGKNIQYF. In nucleotides, the CDR3 is TGTGCCAGCAGCCATCCAACCGTGGACAGGGGGAAAAACATTCAGTACTTC. The chain joins TRBV3-1 (or the pseudogene TRBV3-2) to TRBJ2-4, with 10 bases matching TRBD1. The V and J ends lost 3 bases and 4 bases, in that order; junction bases with no gene match: 9. In germline, CDR1 is LGHDT, CDR2 YNNKEL (reference sequence). The CDR3 spans 17 residues.